A selection of T cell receptor beta chains follows, all from one sample in a study of OX40 agonist ivuxolimab in advanced cancers. TCRdb's copy holds only in-frame clones and misses some; the assay was immunoSEQ multiplex PCR. The table shows around 60,000 clones, with approximately 91% occurring only once. This specimen consisted of CD4+ or CD8+ T cells sorted from blood, obtained in a trial of the OX40 agonist ivuxolimab. These receptors all come from an adult with an advanced solid tumor such as melanoma, head and neck, liver or kidney cancer. The CDR3 runs from the conserved cysteine through the conserved F or W. A D gene is named only where the DNA matches it firmly. Size is stated for part of the rows, as once, few or many counts, or as a class when the clone is expanded.

d_call: NA; j_call: TRBJ1-3; v_call: TRBV9; clone_size: NA; cdr3_aa: CASSVDLGSGNTIYF; cdr3_nt: TGTGCCAGCAGCGTAGATCTCGGCTCTGGAAACACCATATATTTT
d_call: TRBD1; j_call: TRBJ2-3; v_call: TRBV9; clone_size: NA; cdr3_aa: CASSVMGQGTDMQYF; cdr3_nt: TGTGCCAGCAGCGTAATGGGACAGGGCACAGATATGCAGTATTTT
d_call: NA; j_call: TRBJ2-7; v_call: TRBV9; clone_size: once; cdr3_aa: CASSVGYSYEQYF; cdr3_nt: TGTGCCAGCAGCGTCGGGTACTCCTACGAGCAGTACTTC
d_call: TRBD2; j_call: TRBJ2-1; v_call: TRBV9; clone_size: NA; cdr3_aa: CASSPSGLAGGEQFF; cdr3_nt: TGTGCCAGCAGCCCCAGCGGACTAGCGGGAGGTGAGCAGTTCTTC
d_call: TRBD1; j_call: TRBJ2-7; v_call: TRBV11-2; clone_size: few; cdr3_aa: CASSPRDRYYEQYF; cdr3_nt: TGTGCCAGCAGCCCTCGGGACAGATACTACGAGCAGTACTTC
d_call: NA; j_call: TRBJ2-7; v_call: TRBV6-1; clone_size: once; cdr3_aa: CASSAGDPRDEQYF; cdr3_nt: TGTGCCAGCAGTGCGGGAGACCCCAGGGACGAGCAGTACTTC
d_call: NA; j_call: TRBJ2-7; v_call: TRBV11-2; clone_size: NA; cdr3_aa: CASSLGRGSYEQYF; cdr3_nt: TGTGCCAGCAGCCTGGGTAGGGGATCCTACGAGCAGTACTTC
d_call: TRBD1; j_call: TRBJ1-5; v_call: TRBV9; clone_size: NA; cdr3_aa: CASSVGRGPQPQHF; cdr3_nt: TGTGCCAGCAGCGTAGGTAGGGGGCCTCAGCCCCAGCATTTT
d_call: TRBD2; j_call: TRBJ2-5; v_call: TRBV27; clone_size: NA; cdr3_aa: CASRLAGAMETQYF; cdr3_nt: TGTGCCAGCAGACTAGCGGGAGCCATGGAGACCCAGTACTTC
d_call: NA; j_call: TRBJ2-1; v_call: TRBV4-1; clone_size: NA; cdr3_aa: CASSQAEQMEQFF; cdr3_nt: TGCGCCAGCAGCCAAGCGGAGCAGATGGAGCAGTTCTTC